Given below is one T cell receptor beta chain in context. What it binds is unknown. The sample originates from a study of cytomegalovirus exposure and HLA in healthy donors. On the study more broadly: Prior work identified around 100 million unique TCR beta sequences in 150 million to 200 million T cells.

Use of 60 Vbeta and 13 Jbeta primers characterized the PCR. This table comes from immunoSEQ multiplex PCR, and its TCRdb copy is limited to in-frame clones, with some not included. This sample has about 190,000 clones, with 80% to 85% found just once. This CDR3 is 14 amino acids long. The J segment lost 5 bases and the V segment lost 4 bases, leaving 6 bases of the junction unmatched. The germline V gene encodes CDR1 SGHRS and CDR2 YFSETQ. Findings and caveats of the study: Earlier analysis yielded a pattern in which most TCR beta V segments were productive about 90% or about 30% of the time.

The TCR comes from a young woman in good health and CMV-seronegative. The rearrangement joins TRBV5-1 to TRBJ2-3; 8 bases align to TRBD2. Sequencing input: PBMCs. Written as DNA, the CDR3 is TGCGCCAGCAGCCATAGCGGGGTGAGAGATACGCAGTATTTT. Translation gives CASSHSGVRDTQYF.